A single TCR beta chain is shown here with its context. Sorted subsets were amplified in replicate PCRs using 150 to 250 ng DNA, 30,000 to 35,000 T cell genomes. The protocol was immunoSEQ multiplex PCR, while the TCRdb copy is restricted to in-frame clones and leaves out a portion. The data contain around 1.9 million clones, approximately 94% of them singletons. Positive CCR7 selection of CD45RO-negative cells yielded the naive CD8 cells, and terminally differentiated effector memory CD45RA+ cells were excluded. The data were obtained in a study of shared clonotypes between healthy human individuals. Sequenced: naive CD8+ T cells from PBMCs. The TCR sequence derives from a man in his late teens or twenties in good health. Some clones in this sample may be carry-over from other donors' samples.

The CDR3 sequence is CASSVGTSGRVEQFF. Here the CDR3 DNA reads TGTGCCAGCAGCGTTGGGACTAGCGGGAGGGTTGAGCAGTTCTTC. The chain carries TRBV9 and TRBJ2-1, with 16 bases that match TRBD2. This CDR3 is 15 amino acids long. CDR1 is SGDLS and CDR2 is YYNGEE in the germline V gene. Germline trimming cut 2 bases from V and 9 bases from J; bases unmatched to any gene: 2. The complete variable domain, with remaining parts taken from reference TRBV9 and TRBJ2-1, reads DSGVTQTPKHLITATGQRVTLRCSPRSGDLSVYWYQQSLDQGLQFLIQYYNGEERAKGNILERFSAQQFPDLHSELNLSSLELGDSALYFCASSVGTSGRVEQFFGPGTRLTVL.